This T cell receptor (beta chain) came from a study of control samples from healthy donors and cancer patients. Measured with immunoSEQ multiplex PCR; TCRdb has only the in-frame clones, and not every one. The sample records 150,000 to 200,000 clones, 75% to 95% being singletons. The receptor comes from a woman in her twenties or thirties in good health. The sequenced material came from blood.

As DNA, the CDR3 is TGTGCCAGCAGCTTAGGAAACAGGGACAATTCACCCCTCCACTTT. Its protein is CASSLGNRDNSPLHF. V and J are TRBV13 and TRBJ1-6, with D possibly TRBD1 on 6 matching bases. Germline V gives CDR1 PRHDT, CDR2 FYEKMQ (reference sequence). Trimming cost V 0 bases and J 7 bases, with 10 bases left between them. This CDR3 comprises 15 residues.